The following is a T cell receptor (beta chain) sequence with its context. The sample comes from a study of T cell changes during pregnancy in multiple sclerosis. The table came from immunoSEQ multiplex PCR; TCRdb's copy has only in-frame clones and leaves some out. The sample records some 74,000 clones, over 80% being singletons. Germline V gives CDR1 LGHNT, CDR2 FRNRAP. V dropped 5 bases and J dropped 0; count of bases not matched to a gene: 6. The CDR3 is 17 amino acids. Sequenced here: peripheral blood, sampled before pregnancy. The TCR comes from a female donor with multiple sclerosis, enrolled in a pregnancy study. V gene TRBV12-5 combines with J gene TRBJ2-3; 12 bases map to TRBD2. The CDR3 nucleotides read TGTGCTAGTGGTCCCGGACTAGCGGGGCTTAGCACAGATACGCAGTATTTT. Translating gives CASGPGLAGLSTDTQYF.